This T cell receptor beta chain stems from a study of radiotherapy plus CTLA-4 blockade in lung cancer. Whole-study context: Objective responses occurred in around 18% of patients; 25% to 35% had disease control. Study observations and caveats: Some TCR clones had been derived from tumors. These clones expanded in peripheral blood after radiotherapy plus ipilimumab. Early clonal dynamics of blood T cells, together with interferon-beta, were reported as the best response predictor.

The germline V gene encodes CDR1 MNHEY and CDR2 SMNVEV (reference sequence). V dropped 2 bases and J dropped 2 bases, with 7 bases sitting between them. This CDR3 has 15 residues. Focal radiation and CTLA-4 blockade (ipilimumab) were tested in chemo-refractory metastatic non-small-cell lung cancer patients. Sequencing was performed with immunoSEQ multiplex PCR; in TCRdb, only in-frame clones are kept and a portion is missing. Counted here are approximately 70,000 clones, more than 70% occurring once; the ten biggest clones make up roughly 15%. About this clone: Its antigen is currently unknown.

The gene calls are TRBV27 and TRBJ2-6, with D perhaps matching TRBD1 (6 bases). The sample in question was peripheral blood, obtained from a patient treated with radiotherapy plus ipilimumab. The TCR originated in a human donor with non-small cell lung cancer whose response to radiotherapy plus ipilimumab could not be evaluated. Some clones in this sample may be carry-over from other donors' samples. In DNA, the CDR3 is TGTGCCAGCAGTTTAGCAGGGGCTGGGGCCAACGTCCTGACTTTC. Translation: CASSLAGAGANVLTF.